This T cell receptor (beta chain) emerged from a study of molecular identifiers for immune sequencing clone quantification. Germline-derived CDR1 and CDR2 are SQVTM and ANQGSEA. Trimming cost V 5 bases and J 6 bases, with 15 bases left between them. There are 13 residues in the CDR3. A remark on this clonotype: Its antigen remains unknown.

Regarding the study as a whole: Jurkat TCR RNA spiked in from one cell reportedly remained identifiable amid approximately 1 million naive cells.

It was with previously described methods and listed TCR primers that bulk TCR libraries were made. TCRdb re-derived calls from the PCR reads in MiXCR, one entry per CDR3 protein. The data contain roughly 100,000 distinct CDR3 sequences, 35% of them singletons. The TCR sequence derives from a human donor in good health. Some libraries in this study had Jurkat cell RNA spiked in. Source material: naive CD8+ T cells from blood, with Jurkat cell RNA spiked in. As to subset: FACS-sorted CD8+CD4-CCR7+CD45RA+ naive T cells. The J gene is TRBJ2-3, the V gene TRBV29-1; tentatively, D is TRBD2 (5 bases). CDR3 nucleotide sequence: TGCAGCGTTCCCGGGATCACGCTTGATACGCAGTATTTT. Protein product: CSVPGITLDTQYF.